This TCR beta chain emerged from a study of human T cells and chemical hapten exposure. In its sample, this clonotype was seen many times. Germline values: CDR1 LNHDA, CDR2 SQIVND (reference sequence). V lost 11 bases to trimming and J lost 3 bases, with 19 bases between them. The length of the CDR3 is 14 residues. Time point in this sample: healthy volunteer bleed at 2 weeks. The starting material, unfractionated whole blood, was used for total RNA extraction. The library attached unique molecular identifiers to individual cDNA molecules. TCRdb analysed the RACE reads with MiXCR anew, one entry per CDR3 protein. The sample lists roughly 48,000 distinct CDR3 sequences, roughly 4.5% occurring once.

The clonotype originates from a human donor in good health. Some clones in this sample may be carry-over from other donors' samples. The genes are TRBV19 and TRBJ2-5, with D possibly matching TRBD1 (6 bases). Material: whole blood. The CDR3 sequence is CASRAGTHEETQYF. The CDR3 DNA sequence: TGTGCCTCACGAGCCGGGACACACGAAGAGACCCAGTACTTC.